The TCR beta chain under discussion was sequenced for a study of control samples from healthy donors and cancer patients. Using immunoSEQ multiplex PCR, the repertoire was profiled, and TCRdb retains in-frame clones only, with some absent. The table lists approximately 72,000 clones, approximately 91% of them singletons. With 5 bases clipped from V and 1 base from J, the junction kept 2 bases outside the gene matches. Germline V lookup: CDR1 MNHNY, CDR2 SVGAGI (reference sequence). The CDR3 is 15 residues long. The source material was blood. The source of this sequence is a man between 45 and 60 years old in good health. This chain connects TRBV6-6 to TRBJ1-6; 7 bases are a match to TRBD1. For the CDR3, the DNA is TGTGCCAGCAGTGACAGGGATTCCTATAATTCACCCCTCCACTTT. It translates to CASSDRDSYNSPLHF.